This entry lists 31 T cell receptor beta chains sequenced from one sample in a study of T cells in Graves' hyperthyroidism and ophthalmopathy. Amplification of TCR beta CDR3 regions used RNA as the template. Carried out on the TCR CDR3, a first-round RT-PCR used the HTBI primer set. Each CDR3 protein gets one entry after TCRdb re-called the multiplex PCR reads with MiXCR. The data contain about 420,000 distinct CDR3 sequences, roughly 15% of them singletons. Sequences were obtained from blood. These receptors came from a woman between 18 and 29 years old with Graves' hyperthyroidism.

This clonotype was detected only a few times. This rearrangement joins TRBV20-1 to TRBJ2-1; 9 bases fit TRBD1. Germline CDR1 DFQATT, CDR2 SNEGSKA (reference sequence). The CDR3 spans 21 residues. V was pared by 6 bases and J by 3 bases, with 27 bases of the junction left unmatched. CDR3 amino acids: CSASSYKDRGPVFPYYNEQFF. The CDR3 bases are TGCAGTGCCAGCTCATATAAGGACAGGGGACCCGTATTCCCTTACTACAATGAGCAGTTCTTC.

The chain uses TRBV20-1 and TRBJ1-3, with no clear D. Deletions cut 1 base from V and 0 bases from J, with 19 bases between. The germline V gene encodes CDR1 DFQATT and CDR2 SNEGSKA (reference sequence). The CDR3 length is 18 residues. CDR3 DNA sequence: TGCAGTGCTAGAGCCAACCGGGCTCTGGAGTTCTCTGGAAACACCATATATTTT. Translation gives CSARANRALEFSGNTIYF.

This clonotype was picked up many times. The chain joins TRBV28 to TRBJ2-7, with 12 bases that match TRBD1. The CDR3 sequence is 17 residues long. V dropped 5 bases and J dropped 5; count of bases not matched to a gene: 13. CDR1 is MDHEN, CDR2 SYDVKM, per germline. The CDR3 DNA follows: TGTGCCAGCAGTCCCGGGACAGGGGGCGCAACTTTTGACGAGCAGTACTTC. Translated, it gives CASSPGTGGATFDEQYF. The complete variable domain, with remaining parts taken from reference TRBV28 and TRBJ2-7, reads DVKVTQSSRYLVKRTGEKVFLECVQDMDHENMFWYRQDPGLGLRLIYFSYDVKMKEKGDIPEGYSVSREKKERFSLILESASTNQTSMYLCASSPGTGGATFDEQYFGPGTRLTVT.

At least ten counts were recorded for this clonotype. The J gene is TRBJ2-2, the V gene TRBV6-4; tentatively, D is TRBD2 (6 bases). Germline CDR1 MRHNA, CDR2 SNTAGT. The CDR3 runs to 19 residues. The V and J ends lost 3 bases and 4 bases respectively, with 24 bases between them. The DNA of the CDR3 is TGTGCCAGCAGTGAAAACAGGATTAGTAGCGGAGTGGGCACCGGGGAGCTGTTTTTT. Translation gives CASSENRISSGVGTGELFF.

This clonotype showed up many times. V gene TRBV6-2 or TRBV6-3 combines with J gene TRBJ2-3; 7 bases are shared with TRBD2. This CDR3 is built from 16 residues. The J segment lost 5 bases and the V segment lost 4 bases, leaving 12 bases of the junction unmatched. The germline V gene encodes CDR1 MNHEY and CDR2 SVGEGT. As DNA, the CDR3 is TGTGCCAGCAGTTGGGAGGATGGGAGGGCCGTAGATACGCAGTATTTT. This sequence encodes CASSWEDGRAVDTQYF.

This clonotype was found many times. The chain links TRBV7-9 to TRBJ1-1, with D perhaps TRBD1 (5 bases). Germline loops: CDR1 SEHNR, CDR2 FQNEAQ (reference sequence). This CDR3 comprises 14 residues. V lost 5 bases to trimming and J lost 1 base, with 11 bases between them. CDR3 in amino acids: CASSPGGANTEAFF. CDR3 sequence (DNA): TGTGCCAGCAGCCCGGGAGGGGCGAACACTGAAGCTTTCTTT.

Many counts were recorded for this clonotype. V and J are TRBV7-9 and TRBJ2-5, with D possibly matching TRBD2 (5 bases). V shed 1 base and J shed 5 bases, with 11 bases lying between them. The CDR3 is made up of 14 amino acids. Per the germline V gene, CDR1 is SEHNR and CDR2 is FQNEAQ (reference sequence). The CDR3 here is CASSLGTGSETQYF. The CDR3 nucleotides read TGTGCCAGCAGCTTAGGGACGGGATCGGAGACCCAGTACTTC.

V is TRBV5-1 and J is TRBJ1-5; tentative D call: TRBD1 (6 bases). Looked up from germline, CDR1 is SGHRS and CDR2 is YFSETQ. The CDR3 is 14 residues long. V was pared by 0 bases and J by 5 bases, with 9 bases between. The CDR3 loop is CASSLGYRDQPQHF. In nucleotides, the CDR3 is TGCGCCAGCAGCTTGGGGTACAGGGATCAGCCCCAGCATTTT.

This clonotype was found a few times. The CDR3 spells CASSYSGTGTLETQYF. The CDR3 region has the DNA TGTGCCAGCAGTTACTCCGGGACCGGCACACTGGAGACCCAGTACTTC. The V call is TRBV6-2 or TRBV6-3, the J call TRBJ2-5; either TRBD1 or TRBD2 may fit D (5 bases each). Trimming took 0 bases from V and 5 from J, leaving 16 bases between them. The CDR3 extends over 16 amino acids. CDR1 and CDR2 (germline): MNHEY, SVGEGT.

The rearrangement links TRBV13 to TRBJ2-1, with 10 bases lining up with TRBD2. The germline gives CDR1 PRHDT, CDR2 FYEKMQ (reference sequence). V lost 6 bases to trimming and J lost 0 bases; unmatched junction nucleotides: 17. The CDR3 runs to 20 residues. CDR3 region: CASSSFDPTSGLSSYNEQFF. In DNA, the CDR3 is TGTGCCAGCAGTTCGTTTGACCCGACTAGCGGGCTAAGCTCCTACAATGAGCAGTTCTTC.

This clonotype has just a few counts. The genes are TRBV20-1 and TRBJ2-1; unclear D gene. The V and J ends lost 3 bases and 8 bases respectively, with 17 bases between them. This CDR3 region has 14 residues. The germline gives CDR1 DFQATT, CDR2 SNEGSKA (reference sequence). The CDR3 DNA reads TGCAGTGCTAGTGGGCCTTCCCAGCGCGATGAGCAGTTCTTC. Its translation is CSASGPSQRDEQFF.

This clonotype has only a few counts. This chain uses TRBV13 with TRBJ2-2; 8 bases fit TRBD1. Germline V gene data show CDR1 as PRHDT and CDR2 as FYEKMQ (reference sequence). The trim removed 5 bases at V and 5 bases at J, leaving 13 bases unmatched. The CDR3 is 17 residues long. Written as DNA, the CDR3 is TGTGCCAGCAGCGGACAGGGTCTTGCCTTTCCGACCGGGGAGCTGTTTTTT. This sequence encodes CASSGQGLAFPTGELFF.

The chain recombines TRBV27 with TRBJ2-1; D possibly matches TRBD1 or TRBD2 (6 bases each). This CDR3 has 16 amino acids. The ends were cut back, 7 bases at V and 2 bases at J, with 18 bases in the middle. Germline V gene lookup returns CDR1 MNHEY and CDR2 SMNVEV (reference sequence). The CDR3 reads CASTPLRGAPYNEQFF. In DNA form, the CDR3 reads TGTGCCAGCACCCCCCTAAGGGGGGCCCCCTACAATGAGCAGTTCTTC.

This clonotype was seen at least ten times. The chain uses TRBV12-3 or TRBV12-4 and TRBJ1-6, with TRBD1 matching 7 bases. The length of the CDR3 is 17 residues. After removal of 6 bases from V and 9 bases from J, the junction contained 17 bases not matched to a gene. CDR3 amino acids: CASSKILGQAGGSPLHF. CDR3 nucleotide sequence: TGTGCCAGCAGCAAAATCCTCGGACAGGCGGGAGGTTCACCCCTCCACTTT.

This clonotype was observed many times. The gene calls are TRBV28 and TRBJ2-3; TRBD1 might be the D (5 bases). CDR3 length: 15 residues. V was clipped by 3 bases and J by 3 bases, with 13 bases between them. The germline gives CDR1 MDHEN, CDR2 SYDVKM. The CDR3 protein is CASSFDSLGTDTQYF. The DNA for the CDR3 is TGTGCCAGCAGTTTTGACAGCCTTGGGACAGATACGCAGTATTTT.

This clonotype showed up many times. This chain joins TRBV28 and TRBJ2-5; 8 nucleotides match TRBD2. This CDR3 is 17 amino acids long. Germline CDR1 is MDHEN and CDR2 is SYDVKM. Trimming cost V 3 bases and J 0 bases; bases outside gene matches: 9. The CDR3 loop is CASSFWREDLYQETQYF. The CDR3 nucleotides read TGTGCCAGCAGTTTCTGGCGGGAGGACCTGTACCAAGAGACCCAGTACTTC.

This clonotype has ten or more counts. The chain links TRBV6-2 or TRBV6-3 to TRBJ2-7; 9 bases match TRBD1. Germline CDR1 reads MNHEY; CDR2 reads SVGEGT. The CDR3 is 12 amino acids. J was trimmed by 7 bases and V by 8 bases; bases with no gene match: 6. The CDR3: CASGSGTGEQYF. The CDR3 nucleotides read TGTGCCAGCGGCTCCGGGACAGGGGAGCAGTACTTC.

This clonotype was picked up many times. J is TRBJ1-6 and V is TRBV18; unclear D gene. The germline gives CDR1 KGHSH, CDR2 LQKENI. The V and J ends lost 2 bases and 10 bases respectively, with 12 bases between them. The CDR3 extends over 14 amino acids. The CDR3, as DNA: TGTGCCAGCTCACCAGGGGAGGGCCGGTCACCCCTCCACTTT. This gives the protein CASSPGEGRSPLHF.

This clonotype appeared many times. This rearrangement joins TRBV28 to TRBJ1-2; D gene uncertain. Germline CDR1 MDHEN, CDR2 SYDVKM. CDR3 length equals 13 residues. CDR3 DNA sequence: TGTGTGGTGTTTCATTCCCAGACGGGAGGCTACACCTTC. This sequence encodes CVVFHSQTGGYTF.

Notes on this clonotype: Germline and junction disagree at one end, which may indicate a read error. The J gene is TRBJ2-7, the V gene TRBV20-1; 13 bases are shared with TRBD2. This CDR3 contains 16 residues. CDR1 is DFQATT, CDR2 SNEGSKA, per germline (reference sequence). As DNA, the CDR3 is TGCAGTGCTAGTTTTGGACTAGCGGGAGAAGCCTACGGGCAGTACTTC. Protein product: CSASFGLAGEAYGQYF.

Turning to this clonotype: At one end the junction does not follow the germline gene, possibly because of a read error. The DNA for the CDR3 is TGTGCCAGCAGCCCCCCAGATATGCGAAAAGAGGCCCAGTACTTC. Translation: CASSPPDMRKEAQYF. J is TRBJ2-5 and V is TRBV7-9; no reliable D call. The germline V gene encodes CDR1 SEHNR and CDR2 FQNEAQ (reference sequence). The length of the CDR3 is 15 residues.

This clonotype appeared many times. The rearrangement joins TRBV28 to TRBJ1-2; D is uncertain. This CDR3 is built from 14 residues. The germline V and J ends were trimmed by 6 bases and 4 bases, with 15 bases remaining between them. CDR1 is MDHEN, CDR2 SYDVKM, per germline. The CDR3, as DNA: TGTGCCAGCAGGGTAGGGCAGGCGGTCTATGGCTACACCTTC. It specifies CASRVGQAVYGYTF.

Turning to this clonotype: Since a much larger clone is just one base distant, this may be a read error. This chain links TRBV18 with TRBJ1-1; TRBD1 might be the D (6 bases). Trimming removed 4 bases from V and 7 bases from J, with 10 bases in between. The CDR3 has 12 amino acids. Germline CDR1 and CDR2: KGHSH and LQKENI. The CDR3 region is CASSLDRYEAFF. CDR3 DNA: TGTGCCAGCTCACTGGACAGATATGAAGCTTTCTTT.

In its sample, this clonotype was seen many times. The rearrangement uses TRBV12-3 or TRBV12-4 and TRBJ1-1; D perhaps matches TRBD1 (5 bases). V lost 6 bases and J lost 1, with 12 bases in between. The CDR3 runs to 14 residues. For the CDR3, the DNA is TGTGCCAGCAGCTTATCCGGGGGGAACACTGAAGCTTTCTTT. It translates to CASSLSGGNTEAFF.

This clonotype was counted at least ten times. The V gene is TRBV27, the J gene TRBJ1-1; TRBD1 is a possible D gene (6 bases). From germline, CDR1 is MNHEY and CDR2 SMNVEV (reference sequence). Trimming shortened V by 5 bases and J by 0 bases, and 16 bases separated the two germline ends. This CDR3 comprises 16 residues. The CDR3 DNA is TGTGCCAGCAGTCCTGACAGGAGAACACTGAACACTGAAGCTTTCTTT. It translates to CASSPDRRTLNTEAFF.

This clonotype occurred many times. The CDR3, as DNA: TGTGCCAGCAGCTTATCCTCTAGCATCCCGTTCTTC. Protein sequence: CASSLSSSIPFF. The chain combines TRBV7-2 with TRBJ2-1; D perhaps matches TRBD2 (5 bases). CDR1 is SGHTA, CDR2 FQGNSA, per germline. The CDR3 contains 12 residues. Trimming removed 2 bases at V and 15 bases at J, with 14 bases between.

This clonotype was counted a few times. The gene calls are TRBV18 and TRBJ1-1, with D tentatively TRBD1 (6 bases). The V end lost 6 bases, the J end lost 1 base, and 21 bases lay between the germline ends. The CDR3 length is 17 residues. From germline, CDR1 is KGHSH and CDR2 LQKENI. This chain's CDR3 is CASSPWAPRTANTEAFF. CDR3 bases: TGTGCCAGCTCTCCATGGGCGCCCAGGACAGCGAACACTGAAGCTTTCTTT.

The J gene is TRBJ2-1, the V gene TRBV5-6; D is unclear. The CDR3 is made up of 12 amino acids. Trimming took 2 bases from V and 10 from J, leaving 10 bases between them. Germline lookup yields CDR1 SGHDT and CDR2 YYEEEE. The CDR3, as DNA: TGTGCCAGCAGCTTTCAGAGGCCCGAGCAGTTCTTC. This sequence encodes CASSFQRPEQFF.

There are many counts of this clonotype. The chain recombines TRBV18 with TRBJ1-1, with 8 bases lining up with TRBD1. V trimming: 2 bases; J trimming: 0 bases; junction bases outside the gene matches: 11. CDR1 is KGHSH and CDR2 is LQKENI in the germline V gene. This CDR3 region has 18 residues. The CDR3 reads CASSPMQGAILMNTEAFF. CDR3 nucleotides: TGTGCCAGCTCACCAATGCAGGGGGCGATCCTCATGAACACTGAAGCTTTCTTT.

This clonotype has ten or more counts. The chain uses TRBV6-2 or TRBV6-3 and TRBJ2-7; 7 bases map to TRBD2. Germline loops: CDR1 MNHEY, CDR2 SVGEGT. After removal of 5 bases from V and 3 bases from J, the junction contained 7 bases not matched to a gene. This CDR3 spans 14 amino acids. The DNA of the CDR3 is TGTGCCAGCAGTCCGAGACTAGCCTTCTACGAGCAGTACTTC. It specifies CASSPRLAFYEQYF.

The V call is TRBV15, the J call TRBJ1-2; D unresolved. Germline CDR1 and CDR2: LNHNV and YYDKDF (reference sequence). The CDR3 spans 15 residues. V was clipped by 0 bases and J by 1 base, with 9 bases between them. Written as DNA, the CDR3 is TGTGCCACCAGCAGAGACGGAACCTTTAACTATGGCTACACCTTC. It specifies CATSRDGTFNYGYTF.